The entry below describes one TCR beta chain. Its antigen is still unknown. CDR3 length equals 16 residues. CDR1 is SNHLY, CDR2 FYNNEI, per germline. V was shortened by 8 bases and J by 3 bases, with 17 bases between the two germline ends. Both 60 Vbeta primers and 13 Jbeta primers went into the PCR. The method was immunoSEQ multiplex PCR; TCRdb's version includes in-frame clones alone and lacks a portion of them. Among about 60,000 clones, approximately 76% were seen once, and the ten largest hold about 5.5%. The sample comes from a study of cytomegalovirus exposure and HLA in healthy donors. Whole-study results and caveats: Per a later analysis, HLA-associated TCR beta chains showed more clonal expansion than other, equally common TCR beta chains.

The V call is TRBV2, the J call TRBJ1-6; TRBD1 might be the D (6 bases). Sequences were obtained from PBMCs. This sequence originates from a man aged 45-65 years in good health and CMV-seronegative. The CDR3 loop reads CASLGVRDNYNSPLHF. CDR3 bases: TGTGCCAGCCTTGGTGTCCGGGACAACTATAATTCACCCCTCCACTTT.